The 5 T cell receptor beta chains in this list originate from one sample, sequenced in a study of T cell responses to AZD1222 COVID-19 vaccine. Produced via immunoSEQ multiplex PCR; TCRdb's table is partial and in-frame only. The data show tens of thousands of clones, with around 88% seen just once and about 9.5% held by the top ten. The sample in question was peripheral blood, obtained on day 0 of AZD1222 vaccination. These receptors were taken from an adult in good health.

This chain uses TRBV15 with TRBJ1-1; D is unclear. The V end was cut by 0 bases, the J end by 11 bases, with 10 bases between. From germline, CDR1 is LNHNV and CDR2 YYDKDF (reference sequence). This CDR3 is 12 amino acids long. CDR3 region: CATSRDPGQAFF. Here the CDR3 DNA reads TGTGCCACCAGCAGAGATCCGGGTCAGGCTTTCTTT.

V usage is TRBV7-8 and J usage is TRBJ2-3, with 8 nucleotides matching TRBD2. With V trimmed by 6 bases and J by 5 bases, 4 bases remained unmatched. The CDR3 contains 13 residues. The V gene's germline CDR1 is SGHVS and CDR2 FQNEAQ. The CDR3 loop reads CASRSGSLDTQYF. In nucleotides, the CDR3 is TGTGCCAGCAGAAGCGGGAGCCTAGATACGCAGTATTTT.

In DNA, the CDR3 is TGTGCCAGCAGTAAATTCAGGATGAGCTCCTACGAGCAGTACTTC. It translates to CASSKFRMSSYEQYF. The genes are TRBV6-5 and TRBJ2-7; D remains unclear. The CDR3 consists of 15 residues. V shed 5 bases and J shed 0 bases, with 14 bases lying between them. Germline loops: CDR1 MNHEY, CDR2 SVGAGI.

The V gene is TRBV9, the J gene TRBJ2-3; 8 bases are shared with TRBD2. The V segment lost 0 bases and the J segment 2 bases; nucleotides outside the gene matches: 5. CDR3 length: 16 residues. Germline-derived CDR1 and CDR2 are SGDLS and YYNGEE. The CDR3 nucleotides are TGTGCCAGCAGCGTAGCGGCCGGGGGGGACACAGATACGCAGTATTTT. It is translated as CASSVAAGGDTDTQYF.

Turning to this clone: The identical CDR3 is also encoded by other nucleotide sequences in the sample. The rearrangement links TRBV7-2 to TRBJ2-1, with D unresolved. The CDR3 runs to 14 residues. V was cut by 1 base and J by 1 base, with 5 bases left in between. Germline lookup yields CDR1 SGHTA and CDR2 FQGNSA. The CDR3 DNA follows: TGTGCCAGCAGCTTAGGGGGATCCTACAATGAGCAGTTCTTC. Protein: CASSLGGSYNEQFF.